The 11 T cell receptor beta chains below were found in one sample sequenced in a study of T cell repertoires in cytomegalovirus infection. TCRdb re-derived calls from the reads in MiXCR, one entry per CDR3 protein. The sample carries 97,000 or so distinct CDR3 sequences, more than 15% recorded once. Sequenced input: PBMCs. These receptors came from a human donor in good health (CMV status not recorded). Some clones in this sample may be carry-over from other donors' samples.

This clonotype showed up many times. V gene TRBV7-2 combines with J gene TRBJ2-1; D not resolved. V shed 1 base and J shed 7 bases, with 14 bases lying between them. The CDR3 length is 15 residues. Germline loops: CDR1 SGHTA, CDR2 FQGNSA. The CDR3 nucleotides are TGTGCCAGCAGCTTAGTGGAAATGACGGTGAATGAGCAGTTCTTC. Translating gives CASSLVEMTVNEQFF.

This clonotype has ten or more counts. V is TRBV6-2 or TRBV6-3 and J is TRBJ2-1; D ambiguous. Deletions cut 0 bases from V and 8 bases from J, with 5 bases between. The length of the CDR3 is 12 residues. Germline V lookup: CDR1 MNHEY, CDR2 SVGEGT. The CDR3 nucleotides read TGTGCCAGCAGTTACTCGGTACATGAGCAGTTCTTC. Its translation: CASSYSVHEQFF.

The chain's CDR3 is CASSRGTKTTYEQYF. The CDR3 DNA sequence: TGTGCCAGCTCGAGGGGGACCAAAACAACCTACGAGCAGTACTTC. This chain uses TRBV6-5 with TRBJ2-7; D perhaps matches TRBD1 (6 bases). CDR3 size: 15 residues. Trimming stripped 8 bases from V and 2 bases from J, with 19 bases between. Germline CDR1 is MNHEY and CDR2 is SVGAGI.

This clonotype was counted between two and nine times. This sequence joins TRBV12-3 or TRBV12-4 and TRBJ2-5; D possibly uses TRBD1 or TRBD2 (5 bases each). The CDR3 has 15 residues. With 5 bases removed from V and 2 bases from J, the gap between germline ends came to 15 bases. CDR3 residues: CASSPNGAGQETQYF. The CDR3 bases are TGTGCCAGCAGTCCTAACGGGGCAGGGCAAGAGACCCAGTACTTC.

This chain joins TRBV7-9 and TRBJ1-2; a possible D gene is TRBD1 (6 bases). Trimming cost V 3 bases and J 8 bases, with 28 bases left between them. This CDR3 is 18 amino acids long. Germline CDR1 reads SEHNR; CDR2 reads FQNEAQ (reference sequence). The CDR3 bases are TGTGCCAGCAGCTTCCTCCCAGCCGCCGGGACACCAGGCGCGGGCTACACCTTC. This translates into CASSFLPAAGTPGAGYTF.

The table lists this clonotype with many counts. V gene TRBV28 combines with J gene TRBJ2-1, with D perhaps given as TRBD1 or TRBD2 (6 bases each). This CDR3 comprises 13 residues. Deletions cut 5 bases from V and 12 bases from J, with 17 bases between. Germline CDR1 and CDR2: MDHEN and SYDVKM. The CDR3 DNA follows: TGTGCCAGCAGTCGAGGGGGGCTAAGTTGGCAGTTCTTC. Translating gives CASSRGGLSWQFF.

V gene TRBV20-1 combines with J gene TRBJ1-1, with 8 bases fitting TRBD1. The CDR3 is 15 amino acids. Germline values: CDR1 DFQATT, CDR2 SNEGSKA (reference sequence). V lost 3 bases, J lost 4 bases, and 10 bases stayed unmatched. CDR3 DNA sequence: TGCAGTGCTAGGCCCGGACAGGGACTGGGCACTGAAGCTTTCTTT. Translating gives CSARPGQGLGTEAFF.

This clonotype showed up many times. The chain joins TRBV7-2 to TRBJ1-2; 8 bases line up with TRBD1. Trimming took 2 bases from V and 3 from J; bases not matched to a gene: 2. Germline assignment: CDR1 SGHTA and CDR2 FQGNSA. This CDR3 is 14 amino acids long. CDR3 coding DNA: TGTGCCAGCAGCTTACTACAGGGGGACTATGGCTACACCTTC. Its protein product is CASSLLQGDYGYTF.

In regard to this clonotype: A much larger clone differs by one base, so this may be a read error. The rearrangement links TRBV7-9 to TRBJ1-2; the D gene is possibly TRBD1 (6 bases). The CDR3 is 13 residues long. The ends were cut back, 8 bases at V and 0 bases at J, with 10 bases in the middle. CDR1 is SEHNR, CDR2 FQNEAQ, per germline (reference sequence). In nucleotides, the CDR3 is TGTGCCAGCGAACAGGGTACTAACTATGGCTACACCTTC. Translation gives CASEQGTNYGYTF.

CDR3 in amino acids: CASSLRVSSYEQYF. CDR3 in DNA: TGTGCCAGCAGCTTAAGAGTATCCTCCTACGAGCAGTACTTC. This chain uses TRBV7-2 with TRBJ2-7, with D hard to call. The germline CDR1 and CDR2 sequences are SGHTA and FQGNSA. CDR3 length: 14 amino acids. V was trimmed by 2 bases and J by 0 bases, leaving 8 bases between them.

The V and J genes are TRBV6-6 and TRBJ2-3, with 10 bases identical to TRBD2. Germline CDR1 and CDR2: MNHNY and SVGAGI (reference sequence). V shed 10 bases and J 3 bases; nucleotides not matched to a gene: 7. This CDR3 region has 14 residues. The CDR3 here is CATRQAGGTDTQYF. The CDR3 nucleotides read TGTGCCACCCGCCAAGCGGGGGGGACAGATACGCAGTATTTT.